What follows describes a single T cell receptor (beta chain). Some clones are missing from TCRdb's copy, which holds only in-frame ones; the method was immunoSEQ multiplex PCR. This sample has some 170,000 clones, with about 90% found just once. CDR1 is LGHDT and CDR2 is YNNKEL in the germline V gene (reference sequence). The CDR3 is 13 amino acids. With 4 bases removed from V and 0 bases from J, the gap between germline ends came to 6 bases. Everyone who took part was 18 to 89 years old, and they came from over 20 US areas. The source of the sample is a study of blood T cell repertoires in COVID-19. Study as a whole: Italy, Spain and the United States were the sources of the convalescent and acute COVID-19 samples. T cells, B-cell-depleted T cells, or PBMCs provided the cDNA or gDNA that served as material.

The source of this sequence is a human donor with acute COVID-19. The donor label of this sample is uncertain. Sequenced input: PBMCs or T cells enriched from blood (not recorded which). The genes are TRBV3-1 (or the pseudogene TRBV3-2) and TRBJ1-1, with no clear D. The CDR3 coding sequence is TGTGCCAGCAGCCGCGGTATGAACACTGAAGCTTTCTTT. This codes for CASSRGMNTEAFF.